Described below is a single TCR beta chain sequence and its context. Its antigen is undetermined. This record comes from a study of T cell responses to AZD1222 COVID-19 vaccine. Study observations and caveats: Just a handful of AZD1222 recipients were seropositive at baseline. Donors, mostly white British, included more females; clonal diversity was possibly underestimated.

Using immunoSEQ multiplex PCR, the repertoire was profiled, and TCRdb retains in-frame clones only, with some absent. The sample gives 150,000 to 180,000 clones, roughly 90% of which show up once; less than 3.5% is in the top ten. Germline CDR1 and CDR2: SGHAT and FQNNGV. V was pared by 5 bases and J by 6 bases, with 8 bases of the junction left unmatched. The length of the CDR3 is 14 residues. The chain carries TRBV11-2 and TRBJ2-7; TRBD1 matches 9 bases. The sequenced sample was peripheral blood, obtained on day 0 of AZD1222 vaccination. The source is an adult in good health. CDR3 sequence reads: CASSKGTGIREQYF. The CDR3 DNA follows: TGTGCCAGCAGCAAGGGGACAGGGATTCGCGAGCAGTACTTC.